The 8 T cell receptor beta chains below all came from one sample that was sequenced in a study of T-cell reconstitution after alpha-beta-depleted transplantation in children. A library of TCRbeta sequences, prepared with unique molecular identifiers, was generated. TCRdb called the PCR reads again in MiXCR, with one record for every CDR3 protein. The data contain around 490,000 distinct CDR3 sequences, approximately 10% of them singletons. Sequenced material: PBMCs, mostly from graft donor cells, taken 180 days after TCRalphabeta/CD19-depleted stem cell transplant. All receptors come from a female patient between 2 and 15 years old who had a stem cell transplant for aplastic anemia, so the T cells may come from the graft donor.

In its sample, this clonotype was seen many times. The chain has TRBV11-2 and TRBJ2-2; 9 nucleotides agree with TRBD1. V trimming: 0 bases; J trimming: 0 bases; junction bases outside the gene matches: 2. The germline CDR1 and CDR2 sequences are SGHAT and FQNNGV. This CDR3 region has 17 residues. CDR3 bases: TGTGCCAGCAGCTTAGATTGGACAGGGGCGAACACCGGGGAGCTGTTTTTT. It yields the protein CASSLDWTGANTGELFF. Full variable domain (rest looked up from reference TRBV11-2 and TRBJ2-2): EAGVAQSPRYKIIEKRQSVAFWCNPISGHATLYWYQQILGQGPKLLIQFQNNGVVDDSQLPKDRFSAERLKGVDSTLKIQPAKLEDSAVYLCASSLDWTGANTGELFFGEGSRLTVL.

This rearrangement joins TRBV5-1 to TRBJ2-1, with 10 positions matching TRBD2. CDR3 size: 16 residues. Germline V CDR1 and CDR2: SGHRS, YFSETQ. Unmatched junction bases numbered 5, after V lost 0 bases and J lost 5 bases. CDR3 DNA sequence: TGCGCCAGCAGCTTGGGGTCTAGCGGGAGTGACAATGAGCAGTTCTTC. It codes for CASSLGSSGSDNEQFF.

CDR3 sequence: CASSLYETGWGEETQYF. The CDR3 DNA reads TGTGCCAGCAGCTTATACGAGACAGGCTGGGGAGAAGAGACCCAGTACTTC. The chain joins TRBV7-6 to TRBJ2-5; TRBD1 might be the D (6 bases). The germline CDR1 and CDR2 sequences are SGHVS and FNYEAQ. V lost 2 bases to trimming and J lost 3 bases, with 19 bases between them. This CDR3 region has 17 residues.

This clonotype was observed a few times. J is TRBJ2-5 and V is TRBV20-1; D is perhaps TRBD1 (6 bases). Germline CDR1 is DFQATT and CDR2 is SNEGSKA (reference sequence). CDR3 length: 17 amino acids. V dropped 0 bases and J dropped 4 bases, with 21 bases sitting between them. The CDR3, as DNA: TGCAGTGCTAGAGACAGGGGAAGCGGTCCCTGGAGAGAGACCCAGTACTTC. Its translation: CSARDRGSGPWRETQYF.

The J gene is TRBJ2-5, the V gene TRBV20-1; the D is unclear. The CDR3 is made up of 13 amino acids. Trimming took 3 bases from V and 0 from J, leaving 8 bases between them. The germline CDR1 and CDR2 sequences are DFQATT and SNEGSKA (reference sequence). This chain's CDR3 is CSARIGYQETQYF. The CDR3 nucleotides are TGCAGTGCTAGGATAGGGTACCAAGAGACCCAGTACTTC.

The rearrangement joins TRBV23-1 to TRBJ2-7; no definite D call. TRBV23-1 is recorded as an ORF, its role being uncertain. Trimming removed 2 bases at V and 1 base at J, with 9 bases between. This CDR3 is 14 amino acids long. The CDR3 sequence is CASSQVHSSYEQYV. CDR3 DNA sequence: TGCGCCAGCAGTCAAGTTCACTCTTCCTACGAGCAGTACGTC.

Only a few counts were recorded for this clonotype. The chain carries TRBV6-2 or TRBV6-3 and TRBJ1-2, with 7 bases that match TRBD1. Germline values: CDR1 MNHEY, CDR2 SVGEGT. The length of the CDR3 is 21 residues. V trimming: 0 bases; J trimming: 7 bases; junction bases outside the gene matches: 26. The CDR3 spells CASSYSKWKPKTGLGQGGYTF. The DNA for the CDR3 is TGTGCCAGCAGTTACTCGAAATGGAAACCCAAGACAGGGCTTGGTCAAGGTGGCTACACCTTC.

This clonotype was detected many times. The rearrangement links TRBV15 to TRBJ2-7, with D possibly matching TRBD2 (7 bases). V gave up 0 bases and J gave up 2 bases, with 14 bases separating them. CDR1 and CDR2 (germline): LNHNV, YYDKDF (reference sequence). The CDR3 length is 16 residues. CDR3 loop: CATSRDSGGATYEQYV. In DNA, the CDR3 is TGTGCCACCAGCAGAGATAGTGGGGGGGCCACCTACGAGCAGTACGTC.